The 14 T cell receptor beta chains listed next were all sequenced from one sample in a study of T cell responses to AZD1222 COVID-19 vaccine. The assay was immunoSEQ multiplex PCR, and TCRdb's table has in-frame clones only and misses some. This sample has fewer than 130,000 clones, with about 90% found just once. Sequenced here: peripheral blood, sampled 28 days after the second AZD1222 dose. The source is an adult who received the AZD1222 COVID-19 vaccine.

A single count supports this clone. The chain carries TRBV7-2 and TRBJ1-6, with D hard to call. The CDR3 runs 13 residues. Trimming took off 1 base at V and 9 bases at J, with 7 bases between the two ends. CDR1 SGHTA and CDR2 FQGNSA come from the germline V gene. CDR3 region: CASSLGFPSPLHF. CDR3 nucleotides: TGTGCCAGCAGCTTAGGTTTCCCTTCACCCCTCCACTTT.

This sequence joins TRBV6-1 and TRBJ2-3, with D perhaps TRBD2 (5 bases). CDR1 and CDR2 (germline): MNHNS, SASEGT. The CDR3 runs to 15 residues. V shed 0 bases and J shed 0 bases, with 7 bases lying between them. CDR3 bases: TGTGCCAGCAGTGAAGCACCGGGGAGCACAGATACGCAGTATTTT. Amino acid sequence: CASSEAPGSTDTQYF.

The CDR3 sequence: CASSHAGSSDEKLFF. In DNA, the CDR3 is TGTGCCAGCAGCCACGCGGGCAGCTCAGATGAAAAACTGTTTTTT. The chain combines TRBV16 with TRBJ1-4; D call uncertain. V shed 3 bases and J shed 6 bases, with 14 bases lying between them. This CDR3 contains 15 residues. Looked up from germline, CDR1 is KGHSY and CDR2 is FQNENV.

This clone turned up a few times. The DNA of the CDR3 is TGTGCCAGTAGGCTGACAAATGTGAACACCGGGGAGCTGTTTTTT. As protein: CASRLTNVNTGELFF. This sequence joins TRBV19 and TRBJ2-2; D gene ambiguous. V was trimmed by 6 bases and J by 1 base, leaving 12 bases between them. The V gene's germline CDR1 is LNHDA and CDR2 SQIVND (reference sequence). The CDR3 runs 15 residues.

This clone was detected only a few times. The chain links TRBV9 to TRBJ1-3; weak D call: TRBD1 (5 bases). The length of the CDR3 is 17 residues. V was shortened by 0 bases and J by 0 bases, with 13 bases between the two germline ends. The germline V gene has CDR1 SGDLS and CDR2 YYNGEE. The CDR3 here is CASSVEPGRRSGNTIYF. In DNA, the CDR3 is TGTGCCAGCAGCGTAGAGCCAGGGCGTCGCTCTGGAAACACCATATATTTT.

The chain employs TRBV18 and TRBJ1-5; a possible D gene is TRBD1 (6 bases). V was clipped by 3 bases and J by 0 bases, with 9 bases between them. Germline-derived CDR1 and CDR2 are KGHSH and LQKENI. The CDR3 runs 15 residues. CDR3 DNA: TGTGCCAGCTCACCGGGACATTATAGCAATCAGCCCCAGCATTTT. As protein: CASSPGHYSNQPQHF.

This rearrangement joins TRBV7-3 to TRBJ2-1; 9 positions match TRBD1. Germline CDR1 reads SGHTA; CDR2 reads FQGTGA. The CDR3 loop spans 15 amino acids. V lost 4 bases and J lost 4; bases outside the gene matches: 5. CDR3 amino acids: CASSSDRGSYNEQFF. The CDR3 nucleotides read TGTGCCAGCAGCTCCGACAGGGGGTCTTACAATGAGCAGTTCTTC.

Remarks on this clone: One junction end disagrees with the germline gene, perhaps due to a read error. The chain joins TRBV9 to TRBJ2-2; perhaps TRBD1 as D (7 bases). CDR1 and CDR2 from the germline V gene are SGDLS and YYNGEE. This CDR3 is 16 amino acids long. For the CDR3, the DNA is TGTGCCTGCAGCGTAGGAGGGGGCCTGAACACCGGGGAGCTGTTTTTT. Its translation: CACSVGGGLNTGELFF.

V and J are TRBV28 and TRBJ1-6, with D tentatively TRBD1 (6 bases). The germline V gene encodes CDR1 MDHEN and CDR2 SYDVKM. This CDR3 comprises 13 residues. CDR3 nucleotide sequence: TGTGTCACTAGGACAGACAATAATTCACCCCTCCACTTT. This gives the protein CVTRTDNNSPLHF.

This clone has a handful of counts. The chain recombines TRBV9 with TRBJ2-1; 9 bases match TRBD1. Germline V gives CDR1 SGDLS, CDR2 YYNGEE. With V trimmed by 2 bases and J by 5 bases, 5 bases remained unmatched. This CDR3 spans 15 amino acids. CDR3 in amino acids: CASSVGQGTNNEQFF. The CDR3 DNA sequence: TGTGCCAGCAGCGTGGGACAGGGTACGAACAATGAGCAGTTCTTC.

The chain employs TRBV19 and TRBJ2-1; 7 bases agree with TRBD2. Per germline, CDR1 LNHDA and CDR2 SQIVND (reference sequence). Trimming removed 4 bases from V and 2 bases from J; junction bases left unmatched: 5. CDR3 length: 15 residues. The DNA of the CDR3 is TGTGCCAGTAGTAGCCGGGAGGTCGCCTACAATGAGCAGTTCTTC. Residues: CASSSREVAYNEQFF.

The V gene is TRBV29-1, the J gene TRBJ2-7; perhaps TRBD1 as D (6 bases). V shed 4 bases and J shed 0 bases, with 28 bases lying between them. The CDR3 is 19 amino acids. CDR1 and CDR2 (germline): SQVTM, ANQGSEA. The CDR3: CSVVPTRSRGHSNSYEQYF. The CDR3 coding sequence is TGCAGCGTTGTCCCGACTCGCTCAAGGGGACACTCCAACTCCTACGAGCAGTACTTC.

The chain has TRBV6-5 and TRBJ2-2; 11 bases fit TRBD2. CDR3 length: 15 amino acids. In germline, CDR1 is MNHEY, CDR2 SVGAGI. The junction had 5 bases not matched to a gene; V was cut back by 5 bases and J by 6 bases. In DNA form, the CDR3 reads TGTGCCAGCAGTAAACTAGCGGGAGAAGCCGGGGAGCTGTTTTTT. It encodes CASSKLAGEAGELFF.

This chain links TRBV7-6 with TRBJ2-5, with a possible D match to TRBD1 (5 bases). V lost 4 bases to trimming and J lost 2 bases, with 17 bases between them. CDR3 length: 16 amino acids. CDR1 and CDR2 (germline): SGHVS, FNYEAQ. CDR3 DNA: TGTGCCAGCAGCTCCCAACCATCAGGGAATCAAGAGACCCAGTACTTC. The encoded protein is CASSSQPSGNQETQYF. Variable domain in full (rest from reference TRBV7-6 and TRBJ2-5): GAGVSQSPRYKVTKRGQDVALRCDPISGHVSLYWYRQALGQGPEFLTYFNYEAQQDKSGLPNDRFSAERPEGSISTLTIQRTEQRDSAMYRCASSSQPSGNQETQYFGPGTRLLVL.